The 32 T cell receptor beta chains reported below all come from one sample, sequenced in a study of blood T cells in healthy people across ages. PCR was performed a second time for about 6 to 12 cycles using a sample-barcoded 5' primer and a J-beta primer mix. TCRdb processed the 5' RACE reads anew with MiXCR; each CDR3 protein has one entry. The table lists fewer than 950,000 distinct CDR3 sequences, 53% of them singletons. Sequencing was carried out using blood. The receptors were gathered from an elderly man in good health.

This clonotype appeared many times. This sequence joins TRBV7-2 and TRBJ2-3; the match to TRBD2 covers 10 bases. V lost 5 bases, J lost 14 bases, and 13 bases stayed unmatched. CDR3 length equals 14 residues. Germline V CDR1 and CDR2: SGHTA, FQGNSA. CDR3 sequence reads: CASSPSGSQRYAYF. The DNA of the CDR3 is TGTGCCAGCAGCCCTAGCGGGAGCCAGAGATACGCGTATTTT.

The table lists this clonotype with a few counts. This may be a read error: a much more frequent sequence differs by one nucleotide. The chain links TRBV28 to TRBJ2-1, with 8 bases matching TRBD2. CDR1 MDHEN and CDR2 SYDVKM come from the germline V gene. This CDR3 has 16 amino acids. Trimming cost V 7 bases and J 13 bases; bases outside gene matches: 21. CDR3 residues: CASNLDSGSRQETQFF. The CDR3 DNA reads TGTGCCAGCAATCTCGACAGCGGGAGTCGTCAAGAGACCCAGTTCTTC.

The chain carries TRBV6-2 or TRBV6-3 and TRBJ1-1; a possible D gene is TRBD1 (5 bases). Germline V gives CDR1 MNHEY, CDR2 SVGEGT. V dropped 5 bases and J dropped 0 bases, with 10 bases sitting between them. CDR3 length: 14 residues. The CDR3, as DNA: TGTGCCAGCAGTAGCTTACAGGTGAACACTGAAGCTTTCTTT. Protein sequence: CASSSLQVNTEAFF.

The V gene is TRBV27, the J gene TRBJ2-7; D is undetermined. There are 14 residues in the CDR3. The V gene's germline CDR1 is MNHEY and CDR2 SMNVEV (reference sequence). With 1 base removed from V and 2 bases from J, the gap between germline ends came to 9 bases. Here the CDR3 DNA reads TGTGCCAGCAGTTTATGGGCAGGTACCTACGAGCAGTACTTC. Translation gives CASSLWAGTYEQYF.

The chain couples TRBV3-1 to TRBJ2-1, with TRBD2 matching over 9 bases. The CDR3 consists of 15 residues. Germline assignment: CDR1 LGHDT and CDR2 YNNKEL (reference sequence). Trimming at V came to 3 bases and at J to 0 bases, leaving 0 bases not matched to a gene. The CDR3 spells CASSHSGSSYNEQFF. CDR3 DNA: TGTGCCAGCAGCCATAGCGGGAGCTCCTACAATGAGCAGTTCTTC.

V and J are TRBV20-1 and TRBJ2-7, with 7 positions matching TRBD2. Germline CDR1 reads DFQATT; CDR2 reads SNEGSKA (reference sequence). The junction had 10 bases not matched to a gene; V was cut back by 5 bases and J by 12 bases. This CDR3 has 11 amino acids. For the CDR3, the DNA is TGCAGTGCTTACCTCGGGGGGAAGTCGTACTTC. Translating it yields CSAYLGGKSYF.

The table lists this clonotype with a few counts. The junction departs from the called germline gene at one end, perhaps through a read error. This sequence joins TRBV5-6 and TRBJ2-3, with 8 bases matching TRBD1. This CDR3 spans 12 amino acids. CDR1 and CDR2 (germline): SGHDT, YYEEEE. The CDR3 DNA reads as TGTGCCTGCAGCTTGGACAGGGACACGCAGTATTTT. Translating gives CACSLDRDTQYF.

The chain uses TRBV2 and TRBJ1-1, with D uncertain. V lost 3 bases to trimming and J lost 1 base, with 9 bases between them. CDR1 is SNHLY, CDR2 FYNNEI, per germline. The CDR3 is 14 amino acids. This chain's CDR3 is CASSDLVQNTEAFF. The CDR3 coding sequence is TGTGCCAGCAGTGATCTGGTCCAGAACACTGAAGCTTTCTTT.

J is TRBJ2-7 and V is TRBV6-1; D is tentatively TRBD1 or TRBD2 (5 bases each). Germline V gene sequence: CDR1 MNHNS, CDR2 SASEGT. V lost 8 bases and J 2 bases, leaving 7 bases between the germline ends. This CDR3 has 11 residues. CDR3 in DNA: TGTGCCAGCTGGGACCCCTACGAGCAGTACTTC. Translated: CASWDPYEQYF.

The table lists this clonotype with a few counts. The gene calls are TRBV29-1 and TRBJ2-1; 10 bases fit TRBD2. J lost 6 bases, V lost 4 bases, and 6 bases had no gene match. Germline values: CDR1 SQVTM, CDR2 ANQGSEA. The CDR3 runs 14 residues. CDR3 sequence: CSVGPRLAGNEQFF. DNA for the CDR3: TGCAGCGTTGGACCCCGACTAGCGGGCAATGAGCAGTTCTTC.

The V call is TRBV29-1, the J call TRBJ2-7; D is uncertain. V was shortened by 3 bases and J by 0 bases, with 9 bases between the two germline ends. The germline V gene has CDR1 SQVTM and CDR2 ANQGSEA. This CDR3 has 13 amino acids. This CDR3 reads CSVEGLSSYEQYF. CDR3 DNA: TGCAGCGTTGAGGGGTTAAGCTCCTACGAGCAGTACTTC.

This clonotype has a handful of counts. The chain carries TRBV7-6 and TRBJ2-5, with 9 bases fitting TRBD2. Germline V lookup: CDR1 SGHVS, CDR2 FNYEAQ. V lost 3 bases to trimming and J lost 4 bases; unmatched junction nucleotides: 12. CDR3 length equals 17 residues. The CDR3 loop is CASSFRPPGLARETQYF. As DNA, the CDR3 is TGTGCCAGCAGCTTTCGACCTCCGGGACTAGCTAGAGAGACCCAGTACTTC.

The gene calls are TRBV5-6 and TRBJ1-4; TRBD1 agrees at 7 bases. The ends lost 1 base at V and 11 bases at J; junction bases unmatched: 17. This CDR3 spans 17 amino acids. Germline V CDR1 and CDR2: SGHDT, YYEEEE. In nucleotides, the CDR3 is TGTGCCAGCAGCTTGATTTTCGCGGGGACAGATAAAGGGAAACTGTTTTTT. Encoded protein: CASSLIFAGTDKGKLFF.

The chain carries TRBV20-1 and TRBJ2-7; 11 bases line up with TRBD1. The CDR3 runs 15 residues. Trimming took 3 bases from V and 4 from J; bases not matched to a gene: 8. Germline assignment: CDR1 DFQATT and CDR2 SNEGSKA (reference sequence). CDR3 sequence (DNA): TGCAGTGCTAGTCAAGGGACAGGGGGTTTTTACGAGCAGTACTTC. Translated, it gives CSASQGTGGFYEQYF.

This clonotype has just a few counts. The rearrangement joins TRBV4-2 to TRBJ1-2, with unresolved D. Deletions cut 0 bases from V and 4 bases from J, with 18 bases between. The CDR3 consists of 17 residues. Germline-derived CDR1 and CDR2 are LGHNA and YNFKEQ. This chain's CDR3 is CASSQDFSAWAAYGYTF. As DNA, the CDR3 is TGTGCCAGCAGCCAAGATTTTTCAGCCTGGGCGGCCTATGGCTACACCTTC.

CDR3 amino acids: CASSSGLAGGVLLTF. CDR3 DNA: TGTGCCAGCAGCTCGGGACTAGCGGGAGGGGTACTCCTGACTTTC. The chain has TRBV7-9 and TRBJ2-6; 16 nucleotides align to TRBD2. This CDR3 has 15 amino acids. Germline loops: CDR1 SEHNR, CDR2 FQNEAQ (reference sequence). With 4 bases clipped from V and 14 bases from J, the junction kept 5 bases outside the gene matches.

The chain uses TRBV20-1 and TRBJ2-7, with 7 positions matching TRBD2. The J call may not be correct, given that the DNA end is closer to TRBJ2-1. CDR1 is DFQATT, CDR2 SNEGSKA, per germline (reference sequence). The CDR3 loop spans 11 amino acids. The CDR3 DNA sequence: TGCAGTGCTGACTCGGGGGGTGAGCAGTTCTTC. The encoded protein is CSADSGGEQFF.

In regard to this clonotype: The junction departs from germline at one end; a sequencing error may be responsible. The rearrangement joins TRBV7-2 to TRBJ2-3, with TRBD2 identical over 8 bases. Germline V gene lookup returns CDR1 SGHTA and CDR2 FQGNSA. The CDR3 runs to 16 residues. The CDR3 coding sequence is TGTGCCGGCAGCCCTGAAAGCGGGAGAAGCACAGATACGCAGTATTTT. Amino acids: CAGSPESGRSTDTQYF.

This sequence joins TRBV7-9 and TRBJ2-5; 7 bases fit TRBD1. Trimming cost V 7 bases and J 2 bases; bases outside gene matches: 7. The CDR3 spans 14 residues. In germline, CDR1 is SEHNR, CDR2 FQNEAQ (reference sequence). This CDR3 is CASNKDREQETQYF. CDR3 sequence (DNA): TGTGCCAGCAACAAAGACAGGGAACAAGAGACCCAGTACTTC.

The chain couples TRBV24-1 to TRBJ2-5, with TRBD2 identical over 8 bases. The CDR3 is 16 residues long. Germline V gives CDR1 KGHDR, CDR2 SFDVKD. With 7 bases clipped from V and 7 bases from J, the junction kept 16 bases outside the gene matches. CDR3 region: CATSVGELAVLRTQYF. In DNA form, the CDR3 reads TGTGCCACCAGCGTGGGGGAACTAGCGGTCCTAAGGACCCAGTACTTC.

V is TRBV5-4 and J is TRBJ1-2; D is unclear. The CDR3 covers 13 residues. V lost 0 bases and J 4 bases, leaving 7 bases between the germline ends. Germline CDR1 reads SGHNT; CDR2 reads YYREEE (reference sequence). The CDR3 region is CASSLVGAYGYTF. The CDR3 nucleotides read TGTGCCAGCAGCTTGGTCGGAGCCTATGGCTACACCTTC.

This sequence joins TRBV27 and TRBJ1-2; D is undetermined. V was pared by 5 bases and J by 5 bases, with 12 bases between. The CDR3 sequence is 13 residues long. In germline, CDR1 is MNHEY, CDR2 SMNVEV (reference sequence). The CDR3 DNA is TGTGCCAGCAGTCCATGGACTGGTTATGGCTACACCTTC. The encoded protein is CASSPWTGYGYTF.

This clonotype was counted only a few times. The chain joins TRBV28 to TRBJ1-5; 10 bases align to TRBD1. The CDR3 runs to 18 residues. Germline V CDR1 and CDR2: MDHEN, SYDVKM. Germline trimming cut 2 bases from V and 2 bases from J; bases unmatched to any gene: 9. The CDR3: CASSLEGQGLTGNQPQHF. CDR3 DNA sequence: TGTGCCAGCAGTTTAGAGGGACAGGGGCTCACGGGCAATCAGCCCCAGCATTTT.

This clonotype was observed a handful of times. This chain joins TRBV4-2 and TRBJ2-6; either TRBD1 or TRBD2 may fit D (5 bases each). CDR1 is LGHNA and CDR2 is YNFKEQ in the germline V gene. The CDR3 length is 18 residues. Trimming removed 1 base from V and 4 bases from J, with 17 bases in between. In nucleotides, the CDR3 is TGTGCCAGCAGCCAAGTGGGGGAGAGGCGCCGAGGGGCCAACGTCCTGACTTTC. Translated, it gives CASSQVGERRRGANVLTF.

The sample holds many counts of this clonotype. The gene calls are TRBV2 and TRBJ2-7; TRBD2 is a possible D gene (7 bases). Germline loops: CDR1 SNHLY, CDR2 FYNNEI. CDR3 length: 14 amino acids. The ends were cut back, 9 bases at V and 6 bases at J, with 21 bases in the middle. CDR3 DNA sequence: TGTGCCAGAGAAAAGGGGGGGGGCACCAGCGAGCAGTACTTC. It specifies CAREKGGGTSEQYF.

V is TRBV11-2 and J is TRBJ2-5; 12 bases agree with TRBD1. The germline V gene encodes CDR1 SGHAT and CDR2 FQNNGV. The CDR3 spans 16 residues. Trimming took 5 bases from V and 5 from J; bases not matched to a gene: 9. The CDR3 bases are TGTGCCAGCAGCCCCGGGACAGGGGGCGTTTTCGAGACCCAGTACTTC. Protein sequence: CASSPGTGGVFETQYF.

The chain is built from TRBV24-1 and TRBJ1-1; D gene uncertain. Germline V gene data show CDR1 as KGHDR and CDR2 as SFDVKD. Trimming took off 9 bases at V and 0 bases at J, with 10 bases between the two ends. This CDR3 is built from 13 residues. The CDR3 bases are TGTGCCACCCAGGATACAATGAACACTGAAGCTTTCTTT. This sequence encodes CATQDTMNTEAFF.

This clonotype was seen a handful of times. The V call is TRBV27, the J call TRBJ2-7; 10 positions agree with TRBD2. J lost 6 bases, V lost 4 bases, and 18 bases had no gene match. CDR1 is MNHEY and CDR2 is SMNVEV in the germline V gene (reference sequence). The CDR3 consists of 18 residues. Here the CDR3 reads CASSYNSRSSGSSGEQYF. The DNA for the CDR3 is TGTGCCAGCAGTTATAATTCTCGGTCTAGCGGGAGTTCTGGCGAGCAGTACTTC.

The rearrangement links TRBV29-1 to TRBJ1-2; the D gene is possibly TRBD1 (5 bases). CDR1 and CDR2 (germline): SQVTM, ANQGSEA. The CDR3 totals 17 residues. V lost 0 bases and J lost 3, with 20 bases in between. CDR3 sequence reads: CSVEDLEGLEMYYGYTF. The CDR3 nucleotides read TGCAGCGTTGAAGATCTGGAGGGGTTAGAAATGTACTATGGCTACACCTTC.

The sample holds a few counts of this clonotype. The genes are TRBV2 and TRBJ1-6, with D possibly TRBD1 on 5 matching bases. The length of the CDR3 is 15 residues. From germline, CDR1 is SNHLY and CDR2 FYNNEI. V dropped 4 bases and J dropped 5 bases, with 12 bases sitting between them. The CDR3 here is CASSVGGENNSPLHF. The CDR3 region has the DNA TGTGCCAGCAGTGTCGGGGGTGAGAATAATTCACCCCTCCACTTT.

This clonotype was seen a few times. This sequence joins TRBV7-2 and TRBJ2-3; D call uncertain. Germline-derived CDR1 and CDR2 are SGHTA and FQGNSA. This CDR3 has 13 residues. With 5 bases removed from V and 5 bases from J, the gap between germline ends came to 11 bases. CDR3 in amino acids: CASSPLRGDTQYF. The CDR3 nucleotides are TGTGCCAGCAGCCCCCTACGCGGAGATACGCAGTATTTT. The whole variable domain, remainder taken from reference TRBV7-2 and TRBJ2-3, is GAGVSQSPSNKVTEKGKDVELRCDPISGHTALYWYRQSLGQGLEFLIYFQGNSAPDKSGLPSDRFSAERTGGSVSTLTIQRTQQEDSAVYLCASSPLRGDTQYFGPGTRLTVL.

There are a few counts of this clonotype. This chain links TRBV5-1 with TRBJ1-2; unclear D gene. Germline lookup yields CDR1 SGHRS and CDR2 YFSETQ. The CDR3 length is 13 residues. Trimming cost V 4 bases and J 2 bases, with 9 bases left between them. CDR3 loop: CASSPATNYGYTF. The CDR3, as DNA: TGCGCCAGCAGCCCGGCTACCAACTATGGCTACACCTTC.